This TCR beta chain was identified in a study of naive and memory T cell subsets. Details on this clonotype: Its matching antigen is unknown. Given a much more abundant clone one base away, this may be a read error.

The CDR3 sequence is 17 residues long. Germline assignment: CDR1 DFQATT and CDR2 SNEGSKA (reference sequence). V shed 0 bases and J 3 bases; nucleotides not matched to a gene: 9. Two oligonucleotides, mixed equimolar, formed the beta constant-region primer covering TRBC1 and TRBC2. An oligonucleotide with the SP2 primer and a 12-nucleotide UMI was ligated to the cDNA 3' end. One entry per CDR3 protein, called by TCRdb with MiXCR from the UMI-ligation and nested PCR reads. The repertoire holds about 90,000 distinct CDR3 sequences, 7% to 7.5% seen once, with 1.6% in the top ten. Whole-study findings and limits: Diversity fell and Gini index rose from naive through CM, EM, EMRA.

The chain is built from TRBV20-1 and TRBJ1-3; 9 bases are a match to TRBD1. The receptor was isolated from a human donor in good health. Sequenced: central memory CD4+ T cells from blood. The DNA of the CDR3 is TGCAGTGCTAGAGACCTCACAGGGGGCGCCTATGGAAACACCATATATTTT. This translates into CSARDLTGGAYGNTIYF.